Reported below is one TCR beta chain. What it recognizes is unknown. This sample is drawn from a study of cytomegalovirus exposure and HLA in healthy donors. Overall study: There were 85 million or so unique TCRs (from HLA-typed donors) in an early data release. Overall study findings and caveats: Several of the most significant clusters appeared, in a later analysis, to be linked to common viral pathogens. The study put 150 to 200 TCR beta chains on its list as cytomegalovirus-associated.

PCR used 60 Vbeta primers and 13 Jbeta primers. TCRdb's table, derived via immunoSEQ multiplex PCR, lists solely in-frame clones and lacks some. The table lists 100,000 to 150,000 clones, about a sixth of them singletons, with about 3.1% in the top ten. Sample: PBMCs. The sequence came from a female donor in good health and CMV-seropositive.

This CDR3 reads CASTSQPGQGGYGYTF. CDR3 sequence (DNA): TGTGCCAGCACCAGCCAACCGGGACAGGGAGGCTATGGCTACACCTTC. V gene TRBV28 combines with J gene TRBJ1-2, with 9 bases lining up with TRBD1. This CDR3 comprises 16 residues. Losses at the gene ends were 7 bases for V and 4 bases for J; bases not matched to a gene: 13. Germline CDR1 and CDR2: MDHEN and SYDVKM.